These T cell receptor beta chains were read from a single sample in a study of post-analysis software for immune sequencing data. TCRdb re-called the PCR reads through MiXCR, storing one row per CDR3 protein. The sample holds about 540,000 distinct CDR3 sequences, around 36% seen once. Sequencing input: blood. The receptors come from a girl aged 2 to 17 with multiple sclerosis. Both conserved end residues are part of each CDR3. D genes are given only for firm matches. Clone size is not always given. Where it is, it says once, few, many or a class for expanded clones.

v_gene	j_gene	d_gene	abundance	CDR3nt	CDR3aa
TRBV6-5	TRBJ2-5	.	.	TGTGCCAGCAGAGTTATGGAGACCCAGTACTTC	CASRVMETQYF
TRBV7-9	TRBJ1-5	.	.	TGTGCCAGCAGCAAGTCCGGGGTGGGCAATCAGCCCCAGCATTTT	CASSKSGVGNQPQHF
TRBV28	TRBJ2-5	.	once	TGTGCCAGCAGAAGCAGGGACCGCGGGTCGGAGACCCAGTACTTC	CASRSRDRGSETQYF
TRBV9	TRBJ2-3	TRBD2	.	TGTGCCAGCAGCGTAGAGAGCGGGGGAGTCACAGATACGCAGTATTTT	CASSVESGGVTDTQYF
TRBV3-1	TRBJ2-7	TRBD1	.	TGTGCCAGCAGCCAAGTAGGCGACAGGGGCTACGAGCAGTACTTC	CASSQVGDRGYEQYF
TRBV12-3/TRBV12-4	TRBJ1-5	.	few	TGTGCCAGCAGTTTAGGGACAGCCAATCAGCCCCAGCATTTT	CASSLGTANQPQHF
TRBV24-1	TRBJ2-1	TRBD2	few	TGTGCCACCAGTGAATCCGGACTAGCGGGGGGCGATGAGCAGTTCTTC	CATSESGLAGGDEQFF
TRBV10-1	TRBJ2-5	.	few	TGCGCCAGCAGTGAGGTCGGGGGGCCAGGAGAGACCCAGTACTTC	CASSEVGGPGETQYF
TRBV6-5	TRBJ2-6	TRBD1	.	TGTGCCACCGGACAGGGAGCTGGCTCTGGGGCCAACGTCCTGACTTTC	CATGQGAGSGANVLTF
TRBV14	TRBJ2-3	.	.	TGTGCCAGCAGCCAAACTAGGCCAGATACGCAGTATTTT	CASSQTRPDTQYF
TRBV29-1	TRBJ2-1	TRBD2	.	TGCAGCGTTGTACTAGCGGGGGAGAATGAGCAGTTCTTC	CSVVLAGENEQFF
TRBV3-1	TRBJ2-5	.	few	TGTGCCAGCAGCCAAGATCTCGACAGGATTCGTGCGACCCAGTACTTC	CASSQDLDRIRATQYF
TRBV20-1	TRBJ1-4	.	.	TGCAGTGCTAGTCCGGGACCAGGGGCCGGTAATGAAAAACTGTTTTTT	CSASPGPGAGNEKLFF
TRBV29-1	TRBJ2-7	.	few	TGCAGCGTTGAACATGCGGTGAACTCCTACGAGCAGTACTTC	CSVEHAVNSYEQYF
TRBV3-1	TRBJ2-4	.	few	TGTGCCAGCAGCCATCTACCCACGGGGGCCAAAAACATTCAGTACTTC	CASSHLPTGAKNIQYF